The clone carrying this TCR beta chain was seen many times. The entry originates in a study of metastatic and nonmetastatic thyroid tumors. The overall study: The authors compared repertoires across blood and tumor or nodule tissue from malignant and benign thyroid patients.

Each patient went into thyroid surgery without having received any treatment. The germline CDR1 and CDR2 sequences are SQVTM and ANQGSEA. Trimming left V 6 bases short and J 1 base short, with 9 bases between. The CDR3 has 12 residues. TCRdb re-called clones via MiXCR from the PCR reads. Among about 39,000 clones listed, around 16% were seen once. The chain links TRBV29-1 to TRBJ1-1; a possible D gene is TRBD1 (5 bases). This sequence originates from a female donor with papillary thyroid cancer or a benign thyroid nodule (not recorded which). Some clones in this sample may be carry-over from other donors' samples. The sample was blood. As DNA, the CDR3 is TGCAGCGTAGGGGAAGGGAACACTGAAGCTTTCTTT. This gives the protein CSVGEGNTEAFF. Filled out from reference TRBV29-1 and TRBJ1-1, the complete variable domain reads SAVISQKPSRDICQRGTSLTIQCQVDSQVTMMFWYRQQPGQSLTLIATANQGSEATYESGFVIDKFPISRPNLTFSTLTVSNMSPEDSSIYLCSVGEGNTEAFFGQGTRLTVV.